This paragraph reports one TCR beta chain. The data derive from a study of blood T cell repertoires in COVID-19. On the study more broadly: T cells, B-cell-depleted T cells, or PBMCs provided the cDNA or gDNA that served as material.

Per the authors' pipeline: From reference gene primer amplification, estimates of nucleated cell counts were derived. Profiling relied on immunoSEQ multiplex PCR, and the TCRdb table lists in-frame clones only, not all of them. V, J and clone size derive from that table, while D and trimming were established from the DNA sequence. The sample lists some 250,000 clones; about four fifths were seen once. From germline, CDR1 is LNHDA and CDR2 SQIVND (reference sequence). J gave up 5 bases and V 6 bases, and 1 base lay outside the gene matches. The CDR3 contains 14 residues. The sample comprised peripheral blood. This clonotype was obtained from a woman aged 80 or over with acute or convalescent COVID-19. This chain connects TRBV19 to TRBJ2-2; 12 nucleotides agree with TRBD1. CDR3 sequence (DNA): TGTGCCAGTAGGGGACAGGGGGCAACCGGGGAGCTGTTTTTT. Translation: CASRGQGATGELFF. The full variable domain, with the rest looked up from reference TRBV19 and TRBJ2-2, is DGGITQSPKYLFRKEGQNVTLSCEQNLNHDAMYWYRQDPGQGLRLIYYSQIVNDFQKGDIAEGYSVSREKKESFPLTVTSAQKNPTAFYLCASRGQGATGELFFGEGSRLTVL.